This TCR beta chain was recovered during a study of patients and donors after allogeneic stem cell transplantation. TCRdb recomputed calls from the RT-PCR reads with MiXCR, one row per CDR3 protein. The sample comprises fewer than 500,000 distinct CDR3 sequences, around 16% of which are singletons, and just over 7% rests with the top ten. The material sequenced was blood, either unsorted or a sorted T cell fraction (not recorded which). The source of this sequence is a human donor who was either an allogeneic HSCT recipient or a stem cell or donor lymphocyte infusion donor (not recorded which). It is not recorded whose cells these are; they may come from a transplant donor.

The CDR3 DNA follows: TGTGCCAGCAGTTACGTCAGGGGTTACTACGAGCAGTACTTC. This encodes CASSYVRGYYEQYF. This chain links TRBV6-5 with TRBJ2-7, with D tentatively TRBD1 (6 bases). The CDR3 contains 14 residues. The germline CDR1 and CDR2 sequences are MNHEY and SVGAGI. The ends were cut back, 2 bases at V and 3 bases at J, with 11 bases in the middle.